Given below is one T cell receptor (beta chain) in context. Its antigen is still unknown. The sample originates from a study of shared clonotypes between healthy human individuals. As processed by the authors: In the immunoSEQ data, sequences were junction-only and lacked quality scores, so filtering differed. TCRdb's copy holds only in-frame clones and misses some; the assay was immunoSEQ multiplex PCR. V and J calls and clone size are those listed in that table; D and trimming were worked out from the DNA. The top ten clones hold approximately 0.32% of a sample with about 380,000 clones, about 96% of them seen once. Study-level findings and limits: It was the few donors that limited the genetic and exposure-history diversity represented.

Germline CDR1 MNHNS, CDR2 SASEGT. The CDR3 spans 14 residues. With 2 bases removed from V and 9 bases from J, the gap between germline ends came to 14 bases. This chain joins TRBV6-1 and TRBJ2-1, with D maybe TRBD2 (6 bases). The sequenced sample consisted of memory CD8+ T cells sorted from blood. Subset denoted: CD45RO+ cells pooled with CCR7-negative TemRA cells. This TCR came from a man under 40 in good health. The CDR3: CASSEWGTQGEQFF. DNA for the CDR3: TGTGCCAGCAGTGAATGGGGGACTCAGGGTGAGCAGTTCTTC.